These 25 T cell receptor beta chains originate from one sample sequenced in a study of blood T cell repertoires in COVID-19. Sequencing was performed with immunoSEQ multiplex PCR; in TCRdb, only in-frame clones are kept and a portion is missing. Here the sample spans fewer than 300,000 clones, 80% to 85% being singletons. What was sequenced was peripheral blood. These receptors all stem from a person between 65 and 80 years old with COVID-19, enrolled during active disease.

CDR3 sequence reads: CAISPVTSGSQDTQYF. The DNA for the CDR3 is TGTGCCATCAGTCCTGTGACTAGCGGGAGCCAGGATACGCAGTATTTT. The chain carries TRBV10-3 and TRBJ2-3; 12 bases match TRBD2. The germline V gene has CDR1 ENHRY and CDR2 SYGVKD. V lost 5 bases and J lost 6; bases outside the gene matches: 9. CDR3 length: 16 amino acids.

V usage is TRBV2 and J usage is TRBJ2-5; 7 positions agree with TRBD2. Per the germline V gene, CDR1 is SNHLY and CDR2 is FYNNEI. The CDR3 has 14 amino acids. Unmatched junction bases numbered 3, after V lost 4 bases and J lost 1 base. The DNA for the CDR3 is TGTGCCAGCAGTGTACTAGCGACCCAAGAGACCCAGTACTTC. Protein sequence: CASSVLATQETQYF.

This sequence joins TRBV5-6 and TRBJ2-2; D is possibly TRBD1 (7 bases). The CDR3 contains 19 residues. The germline V gene has CDR1 SGHDT and CDR2 YYEEEE. The V end lost 4 bases, the J end lost 4 bases, and 26 bases lay between the germline ends. CDR3 protein: CASSPSTQGGQWGTGELFF. As DNA, the CDR3 is TGTGCCAGCAGCCCTTCCACTCAGGGGGGACAATGGGGCACCGGGGAGCTGTTTTTT.

J is TRBJ2-5 and V is TRBV28; no firm D call. The germline CDR1 and CDR2 sequences are MDHEN and SYDVKM. The CDR3 spans 15 residues. Trimming removed 6 bases at V and 0 bases at J, with 14 bases between. The CDR3 protein is CASSPQLVYQETQYF. CDR3 DNA: TGTGCCAGCAGCCCCCAACTTGTGTACCAAGAGACCCAGTACTTC.

This sequence joins TRBV10-3 and TRBJ1-6; 11 nucleotides align to TRBD1. CDR3 length: 14 amino acids. V gave up 10 bases and J gave up 9 bases; unmatched junction bases: 8. Germline lookup yields CDR1 ENHRY and CDR2 SYGVKD. This CDR3 is CATRRGTGGSPLHF. CDR3 bases: TGTGCCACCCGCCGCGGGACAGGGGGTTCACCCCTCCACTTT.

The chain is built from TRBV12-3 or TRBV12-4 and TRBJ1-2; D is perhaps TRBD1 (5 bases). Deletions cut 1 base from V and 6 bases from J, with 9 bases between. The CDR3 extends over 13 amino acids. As DNA, the CDR3 is TGTGCCAGCAGTTTAGGACAGATGGATGGCTACACCTTC. Translation gives CASSLGQMDGYTF.

This clone was counted a single time. The CDR3 protein is CASSRDSDYGYTF. For the CDR3, the DNA is TGTGCCAGCTCACGTGACAGCGACTATGGCTACACCTTC. The chain uses TRBV18 and TRBJ1-2; D may be TRBD1 (5 bases). With 4 bases removed from V and 3 bases from J, the gap between germline ends came to 9 bases. The CDR3 covers 13 residues. Germline V CDR1 and CDR2: KGHSH, LQKENI.

V gene TRBV5-1 combines with J gene TRBJ2-3; D may be TRBD1 (5 bases). From germline, CDR1 is SGHRS and CDR2 YFSETQ. V was trimmed by 3 bases and J by 2 bases, leaving 16 bases between them. The CDR3 runs 16 residues. The CDR3 loop reads CASSSGQGLNTDTQYF. The CDR3 coding sequence is TGCGCCAGCAGCTCTGGACAAGGGTTGAACACAGATACGCAGTATTTT.

The V gene is TRBV19, the J gene TRBJ1-5; 8 bases are a match to TRBD1. With V trimmed by 5 bases and J by 6 bases, 3 bases remained unmatched. CDR3 length: 13 residues. The V gene's germline CDR1 is LNHDA and CDR2 SQIVND (reference sequence). CDR3 in DNA: TGTGCCAGTAGTGGCGACAGGGGTCAGCCCCAGCATTTT. This translates into CASSGDRGQPQHF.

This clone was observed once. CDR3 nucleotides: TGTGCCAGCAGCTTGGGGGACAGGGGCTACGAGCAGTACTTC. Protein sequence: CASSLGDRGYEQYF. The chain joins TRBV5-6 to TRBJ2-7; TRBD1 matches at 10 bases. Germline V gene lookup returns CDR1 SGHDT and CDR2 YYEEEE. CDR3 length equals 14 residues. Losses at the gene ends were 0 bases for V and 3 bases for J; bases not matched to a gene: 0.

DNA for the CDR3: TGTGCCAGCAGCTCAAAAACAGATAACTACGAGCAGTACTTC. Translated, it gives CASSSKTDNYEQYF. The gene calls are TRBV7-3 and TRBJ2-7, with D unresolved. CDR1 and CDR2 from the germline V gene are SGHTA and FQGTGA. Trimming removed 4 bases at V and 3 bases at J, with 13 bases between. The CDR3 runs to 14 residues.

The chain links TRBV10-3 to TRBJ1-4; possible D gene TRBD1, 5 bases. Trimming shortened V by 11 bases and J by 4 bases, and 14 bases separated the two germline ends. The CDR3 loop spans 13 amino acids. Germline V CDR1 and CDR2: ENHRY, SYGVKD. CDR3 residues: CASQTGLNEKLFF. The CDR3 coding sequence is TGTGCCTCTCAGACGGGACTTAATGAAAAACTGTTTTTT.

V and J are TRBV15 and TRBJ1-4; possibly TRBD1 for D (6 bases). This CDR3 is 14 amino acids long. V lost 7 bases to trimming and J lost 3 bases, with 12 bases between them. Germline V CDR1 and CDR2: LNHNV, YYDKDF (reference sequence). DNA of the CDR3: TGTGCCACCAAGAAGGGGGTTGCTAATGAAAAACTGTTTTTT. It translates to CATKKGVANEKLFF.

This chain joins TRBV11-1 and TRBJ1-4; the D gene is possibly TRBD1 (5 bases). The CDR3 contains 13 residues. From germline, CDR1 is SGHAT and CDR2 FQDESV (reference sequence). The V end was cut by 1 base, the J end by 12 bases, with 12 bases between. CDR3 in amino acids: CASSLDLQGQLFF. DNA of the CDR3: TGTGCCAGCAGCTTAGATCTCCAGGGCCAACTGTTTTTT.

This chain joins TRBV3-1 (or the pseudogene TRBV3-2) and TRBJ1-3; D remains ambiguous. The V gene lost 0 bases and the J gene lost 0 bases, with 6 bases spanning the gap. This CDR3 contains 15 residues. The germline V gene encodes CDR1 LGHDT and CDR2 YNNKEL (reference sequence). CDR3 nucleotides: TGTGCCAGCAGCCAAGAAGGAGTCTCTGGAAACACCATATATTTT. Residues: CASSQEGVSGNTIYF.

The V call is TRBV5-4, the J call TRBJ1-1; weak D call: TRBD1 (6 bases). The V end was cut by 4 bases, the J end by 1 base, with 8 bases between. CDR3 length equals 13 residues. Germline CDR1 reads SGHNT; CDR2 reads YYREEE (reference sequence). CDR3 nucleotide sequence: TGTGCCAGCAGCCAACAGGGGAACACTGAAGCTTTCTTT. Residues: CASSQQGNTEAFF.

The CDR3, as DNA: TGTGCCAGCTCACCACTACAGGGGCGGAGCTATGGCTACACCTTC. It is translated as CASSPLQGRSYGYTF. V usage is TRBV18 and J usage is TRBJ1-2, with 7 bases fitting TRBD1. The CDR3 totals 15 residues. Germline V gives CDR1 KGHSH, CDR2 LQKENI. V lost 1 base to trimming and J lost 4 bases; unmatched junction nucleotides: 6.

This clone was seen at least ten times. The chain is built from TRBV6-6 and TRBJ2-1; possibly TRBD1 for D (5 bases). The CDR3 has 12 residues. Germline V gene sequence: CDR1 MNHNY, CDR2 SVGAGI (reference sequence). Trimming removed 1 base from V and 10 bases from J, with 8 bases in between. CDR3 residues: CASSYWAGEQFF. The CDR3 DNA follows: TGTGCCAGCAGTTACTGGGCAGGGGAGCAGTTCTTC.

The CDR3 sequence is CASSLGGTVGQYF. CDR3 sequence (DNA): TGTGCCAGCAGCTTGGGTGGGACAGTCGGGCAGTACTTC. V usage is TRBV5-6 and J usage is TRBJ2-7; 7 bases agree with TRBD1. CDR3 length equals 13 residues. Germline lookup yields CDR1 SGHDT and CDR2 YYEEEE. J gave up 9 bases and V 0 bases, and 6 bases lay outside the gene matches.

This clone came up a few times. The V gene is TRBV6-2 or TRBV6-3, the J gene TRBJ1-6, with a weak D call TRBD1 (6 bases). The V and J ends lost 2 bases and 10 bases respectively, with 15 bases between them. The CDR3 runs to 15 residues. CDR1 and CDR2 from the germline V gene are MNHEY and SVGEGT. The chain's CDR3 is CASSYSQGFRSPLHF. The CDR3 DNA is TGTGCCAGCAGTTACAGTCAGGGGTTTCGGTCACCCCTCCACTTT.

The V call is TRBV28, the J call TRBJ1-2, with D perhaps TRBD1 (6 bases). Germline V gene sequence: CDR1 MDHEN, CDR2 SYDVKM. The CDR3 sequence is 15 residues long. V dropped 9 bases and J dropped 6 bases, with 23 bases sitting between them. CDR3 nucleotides: TGTGCCAGTATACCGGGACAACGGCCTATGAATGGCTACACCTTC. This sequence encodes CASIPGQRPMNGYTF.

The chain carries TRBV5-1 and TRBJ1-1; the match to TRBD1 covers 9 bases. CDR1 is SGHRS and CDR2 is YFSETQ in the germline V gene. V lost 1 base, J lost 4 bases, and 5 bases stayed unmatched. The CDR3 is 15 residues long. The CDR3 sequence: CASSLTQGAITEAFF. CDR3 bases: TGCGCCAGCAGCTTGACACAGGGGGCGATCACTGAAGCTTTCTTT.

The CDR3 DNA sequence: TGTGCCAGCAGTTCCTACCGAGCCAGGGACAGGAGCTACGAGCAGTACTTC. As protein: CASSSYRARDRSYEQYF. The chain employs TRBV6-2 or TRBV6-3 and TRBJ2-7; 8 bases agree with TRBD1. With 4 bases clipped from V and 3 bases from J, the junction kept 14 bases outside the gene matches. Germline-derived CDR1 and CDR2 are MNHEY and SVGEGT. This CDR3 contains 17 residues.

Turning to this clone: Other DNA sequences in the same sample also yield this CDR3. The chain uses TRBV9 and TRBJ2-1, with D perhaps matching TRBD2 (6 bases). The V and J ends lost 0 bases and 4 bases respectively, with 11 bases between them. The CDR3 has 15 residues. The germline gives CDR1 SGDLS, CDR2 YYNGEE. This CDR3 is CASSVGASEYNEQFF. DNA for the CDR3: TGTGCCAGCAGCGTAGGGGCTAGCGAGTACAATGAGCAGTTCTTC.

This rearrangement joins TRBV5-1 to TRBJ1-1; TRBD1 matches 8 bases. The CDR3 is 14 amino acids. V lost 4 bases, J lost 7 bases, and 9 bases stayed unmatched. Germline V lookup: CDR1 SGHRS, CDR2 YFSETQ. CDR3 in amino acids: CASSSQGAPSEAFF. As DNA, the CDR3 is TGCGCCAGCAGCAGCCAGGGGGCGCCAAGTGAAGCTTTCTTT.